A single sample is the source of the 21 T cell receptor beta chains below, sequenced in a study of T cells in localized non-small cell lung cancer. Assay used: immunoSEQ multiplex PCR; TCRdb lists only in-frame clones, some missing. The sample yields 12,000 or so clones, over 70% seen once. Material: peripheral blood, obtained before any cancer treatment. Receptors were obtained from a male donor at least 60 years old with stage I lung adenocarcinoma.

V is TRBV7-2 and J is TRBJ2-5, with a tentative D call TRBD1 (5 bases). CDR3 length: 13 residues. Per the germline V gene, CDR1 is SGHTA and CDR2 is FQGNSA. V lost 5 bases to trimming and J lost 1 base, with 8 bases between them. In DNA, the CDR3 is TGTGCCAGCAGCCGGACACCCCAAGAGACCCAGTACTTC. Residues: CASSRTPQETQYF.

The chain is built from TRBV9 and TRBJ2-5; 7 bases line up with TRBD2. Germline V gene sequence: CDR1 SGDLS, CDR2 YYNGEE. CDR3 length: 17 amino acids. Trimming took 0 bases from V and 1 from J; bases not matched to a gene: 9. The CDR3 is CASSVAPAGVGQETQYF. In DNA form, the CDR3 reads TGTGCCAGCAGCGTAGCCCCCGCGGGAGTTGGCCAAGAGACCCAGTACTTC.

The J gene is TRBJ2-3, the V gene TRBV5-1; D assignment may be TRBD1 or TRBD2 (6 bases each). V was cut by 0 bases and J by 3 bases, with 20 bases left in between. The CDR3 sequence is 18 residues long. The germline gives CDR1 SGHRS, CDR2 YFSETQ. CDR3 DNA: TGCGCCAGCAGCTTGGTAAAATTGGCCGGGGGCAATACAGATACGCAGTATTTT. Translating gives CASSLVKLAGGNTDTQYF.

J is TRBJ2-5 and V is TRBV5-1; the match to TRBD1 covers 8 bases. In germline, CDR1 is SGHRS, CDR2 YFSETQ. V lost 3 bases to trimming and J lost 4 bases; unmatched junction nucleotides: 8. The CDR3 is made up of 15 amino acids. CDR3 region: CASSSLGQEGETQYF. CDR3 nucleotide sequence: TGCGCCAGCAGCTCCTTGGGACAGGAGGGAGAGACCCAGTACTTC.

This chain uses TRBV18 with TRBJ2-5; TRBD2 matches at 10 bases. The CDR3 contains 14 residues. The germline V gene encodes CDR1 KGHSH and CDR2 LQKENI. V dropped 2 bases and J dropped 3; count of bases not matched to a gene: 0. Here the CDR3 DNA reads TGTGCCAGCTCACCAGGACTAGCGGAAGAGACCCAGTACTTC. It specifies CASSPGLAEETQYF.

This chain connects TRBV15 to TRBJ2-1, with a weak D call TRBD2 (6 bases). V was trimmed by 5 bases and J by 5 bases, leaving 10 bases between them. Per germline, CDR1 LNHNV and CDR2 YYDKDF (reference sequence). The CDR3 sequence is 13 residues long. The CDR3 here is CATSGRGNNEQFF. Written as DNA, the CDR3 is TGTGCCACCAGCGGGCGGGGAAACAATGAGCAGTTCTTC.

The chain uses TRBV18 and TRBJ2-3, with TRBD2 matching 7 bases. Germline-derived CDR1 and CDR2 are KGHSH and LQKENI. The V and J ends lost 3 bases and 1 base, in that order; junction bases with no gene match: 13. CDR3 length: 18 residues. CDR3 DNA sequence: TGTGCCAGCTCACCCCTCGGGCGGGCTAGCGGAGGCACAGATACGCAGTATTTT. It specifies CASSPLGRASGGTDTQYF. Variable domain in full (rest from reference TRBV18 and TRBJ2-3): NAGVMQNPRHLVRRRGQEARLRCSPMKGHSHVYWYRQLPEEGLKFMVYLQKENIIDESGMPKERFSAEFPKEGPSILRIQQVVRGDSAAYFCASSPLGRASGGTDTQYFGPGTRLTVL.

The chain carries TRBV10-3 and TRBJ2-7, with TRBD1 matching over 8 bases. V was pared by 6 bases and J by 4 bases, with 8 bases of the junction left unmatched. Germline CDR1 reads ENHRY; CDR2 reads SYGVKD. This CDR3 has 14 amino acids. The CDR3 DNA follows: TGTGCCATCAGAGAAACAGGGGGTTTGTACGAGCAGTACTTC. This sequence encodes CAIRETGGLYEQYF.

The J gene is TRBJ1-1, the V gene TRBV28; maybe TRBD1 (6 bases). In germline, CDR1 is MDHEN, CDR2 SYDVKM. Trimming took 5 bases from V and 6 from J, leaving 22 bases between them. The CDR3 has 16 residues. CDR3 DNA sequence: TGTGCCAGCAGTACGACTCAACAGGGAGGGTTATCTGAAGCTTTCTTT. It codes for CASSTTQQGGLSEAFF. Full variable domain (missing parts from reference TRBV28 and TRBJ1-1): DVKVTQSSRYLVKRTGEKVFLECVQDMDHENMFWYRQDPGLGLRLIYFSYDVKMKEKGDIPEGYSVSREKKERFSLILESASTNQTSMYLCASSTTQQGGLSEAFFGQGTRLTVV.

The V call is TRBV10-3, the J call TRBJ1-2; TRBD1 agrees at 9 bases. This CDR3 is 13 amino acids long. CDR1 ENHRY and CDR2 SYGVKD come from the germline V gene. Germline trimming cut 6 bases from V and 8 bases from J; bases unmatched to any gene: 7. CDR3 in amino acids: CAISVTGGDGYTF. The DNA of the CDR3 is TGTGCCATCAGCGTGACAGGGGGGGACGGCTACACCTTC.

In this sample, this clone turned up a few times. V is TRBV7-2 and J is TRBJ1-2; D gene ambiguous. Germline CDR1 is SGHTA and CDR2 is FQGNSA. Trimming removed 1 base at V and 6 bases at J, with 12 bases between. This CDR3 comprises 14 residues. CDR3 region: CASSLDGSRNGYTF. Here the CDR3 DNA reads TGTGCCAGCAGCTTAGACGGCAGTCGAAATGGCTACACCTTC. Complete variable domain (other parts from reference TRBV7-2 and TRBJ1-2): GAGVSQSPSNKVTEKGKDVELRCDPISGHTALYWYRQSLGQGLEFLIYFQGNSAPDKSGLPSDRFSAERTGGSVSTLTIQRTQQEDSAVYLCASSLDGSRNGYTFGSGTRLTVV.

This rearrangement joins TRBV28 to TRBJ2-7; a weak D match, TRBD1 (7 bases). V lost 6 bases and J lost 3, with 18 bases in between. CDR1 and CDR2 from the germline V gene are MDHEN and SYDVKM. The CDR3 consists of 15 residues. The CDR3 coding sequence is TGTGCCAGCAGCCCCCGCGGGGACAGTCTCTACGAGCAGTACTTC. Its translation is CASSPRGDSLYEQYF. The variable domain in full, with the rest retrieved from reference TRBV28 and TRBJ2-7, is DVKVTQSSRYLVKRTGEKVFLECVQDMDHENMFWYRQDPGLGLRLIYFSYDVKMKEKGDIPEGYSVSREKKERFSLILESASTNQTSMYLCASSPRGDSLYEQYFGPGTRLTVT.

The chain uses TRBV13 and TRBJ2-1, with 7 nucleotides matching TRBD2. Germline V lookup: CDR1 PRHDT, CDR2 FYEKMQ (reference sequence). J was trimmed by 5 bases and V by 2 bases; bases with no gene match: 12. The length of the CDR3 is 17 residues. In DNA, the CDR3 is TGTGCCAGCAGCTTAAAGGGTATGTGGCGGGAGCACAATGAGCAGTTCTTC. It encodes CASSLKGMWREHNEQFF.

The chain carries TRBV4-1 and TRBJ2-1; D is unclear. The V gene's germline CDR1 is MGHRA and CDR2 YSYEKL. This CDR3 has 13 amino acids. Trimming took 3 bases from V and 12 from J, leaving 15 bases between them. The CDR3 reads CASSQGLGWRQFF. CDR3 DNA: TGCGCCAGCAGCCAGGGTCTGGGGTGGAGGCAGTTCTTC.

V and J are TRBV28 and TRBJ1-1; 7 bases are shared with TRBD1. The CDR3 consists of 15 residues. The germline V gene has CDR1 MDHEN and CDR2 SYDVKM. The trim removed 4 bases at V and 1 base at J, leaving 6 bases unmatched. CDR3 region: CASSSTGTKNTEAFF. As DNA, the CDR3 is TGTGCCAGCAGTTCGACAGGGACAAAGAACACTGAAGCTTTCTTT.

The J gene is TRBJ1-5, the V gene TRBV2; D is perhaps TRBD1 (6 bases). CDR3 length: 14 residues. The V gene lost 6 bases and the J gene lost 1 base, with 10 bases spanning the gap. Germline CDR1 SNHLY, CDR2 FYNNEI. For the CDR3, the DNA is TGTGCCAGCAGACCCCAGGGGAGCAATCAGCCCCAGCATTTT. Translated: CASRPQGSNQPQHF.

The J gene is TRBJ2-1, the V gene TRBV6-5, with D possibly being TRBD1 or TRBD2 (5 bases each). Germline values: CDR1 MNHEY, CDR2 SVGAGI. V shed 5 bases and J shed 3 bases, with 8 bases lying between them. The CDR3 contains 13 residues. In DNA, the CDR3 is TGTGCCAGCAGTAGGGACGTCTACAATGAGCAGTTCTTC. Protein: CASSRDVYNEQFF.

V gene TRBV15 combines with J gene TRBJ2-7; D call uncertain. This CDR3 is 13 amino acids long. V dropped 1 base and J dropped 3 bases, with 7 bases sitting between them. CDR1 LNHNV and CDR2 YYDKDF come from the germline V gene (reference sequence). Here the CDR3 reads CATSRGQIYEQYF. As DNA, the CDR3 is TGTGCCACCAGCAGAGGTCAGATCTACGAGCAGTACTTC.

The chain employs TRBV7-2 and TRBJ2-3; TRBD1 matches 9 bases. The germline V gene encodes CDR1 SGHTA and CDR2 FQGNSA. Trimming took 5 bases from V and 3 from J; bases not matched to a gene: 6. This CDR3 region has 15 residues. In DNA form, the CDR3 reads TGTGCCAGCAGCCCAGGGACAGGGAAGACAGATACGCAGTATTTT. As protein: CASSPGTGKTDTQYF. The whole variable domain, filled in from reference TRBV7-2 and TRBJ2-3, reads GAGVSQSPSNKVTEKGKDVELRCDPISGHTALYWYRQSLGQGLEFLIYFQGNSAPDKSGLPSDRFSAERTGGSVSTLTIQRTQQEDSAVYLCASSPGTGKTDTQYFGPGTRLTVL.

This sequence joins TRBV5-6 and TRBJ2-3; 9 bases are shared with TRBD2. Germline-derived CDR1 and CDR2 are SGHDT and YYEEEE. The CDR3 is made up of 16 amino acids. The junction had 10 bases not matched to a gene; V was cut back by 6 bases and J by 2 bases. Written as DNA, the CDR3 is TGTGCCAGCACCCGGAGTCTAGCGGGGTTCACAGATACGCAGTATTTT. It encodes CASTRSLAGFTDTQYF.

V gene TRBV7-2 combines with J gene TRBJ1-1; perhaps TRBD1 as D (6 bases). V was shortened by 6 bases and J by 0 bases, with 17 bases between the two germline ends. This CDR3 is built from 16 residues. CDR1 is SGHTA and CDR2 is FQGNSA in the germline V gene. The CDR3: CASSSQSGQLNTEAFF. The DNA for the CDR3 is TGTGCCAGCAGTTCGCAATCCGGACAGTTGAACACTGAAGCTTTCTTT.